By share, the clone carrying this T cell receptor (delta chain) counts as medium-sized. The sample contains more than one DNA sequence encoding this CDR3. Per germline, CDR1 TSWWSYY and CDR2 QGS. The CDR3 contains 13 residues. With 1 base removed from V and 8 bases from J, the gap between germline ends came to 11 bases. This entry is derived from a study of gamma-delta chains in newborns, infants, children. On the study more broadly: Microbial exposure reportedly drives polyclonal innate γδ T cell expansion after birth.

TCRdb called clones from the reads again using CATT. In the table there are around 3,100 delta-chain clones, 51% of which are singletons. Sequencing was carried out using blood. The chain is built from TRDV1 and TRDJ1; D unresolved. The clonotype originates from a child who received the measles vaccine. CDR3 bases: TGTGCTCTTGGGGAACGACGATCACCCAAACTCATCTTT. Translating it yields CALGERRSPKLIF.